The clone carrying this T cell receptor (beta chain) was counted between two and nine times. This entry comes from a study of memory CD8 T cells in hepatitis C reinfection. Study-wide background: Chronic HCV followed reinfection in a couple of donors who cleared primary infection. Between 12 and 24 weeks after reinfection detection, late samples were drawn.

Sequenced by immunoSEQ multiplex PCR; TCRdb stores in-frame clones only, minus some. The sample has about 43,000 clones, roughly 87% seen once. As to time point: late/post reinfection, 12 to 24 weeks after detection. TCR sequencing was done directly ex vivo on sorted cells, without expansion in vitro. At all three reinfection time points, viable CD3+ CD8+ CD45RO- cells from a couple of donors served as controls. The CDR3 has 12 residues. The V end was cut by 3 bases, the J end by 8 bases, with 11 bases between. Germline CDR1 reads SGDLS; CDR2 reads YYNGEE. This receptor was taken from a man aged 18 to 35 with hepatitis C virus infection. Input material: naive CD8+ T cells sorted from blood. The chain combines TRBV9 with TRBJ1-2; D gene ambiguous. The CDR3, as DNA: TGTGCCAGCAGCGCGGACGGAGGCGGCTACACCTTC. This encodes CASSADGGGYTF.